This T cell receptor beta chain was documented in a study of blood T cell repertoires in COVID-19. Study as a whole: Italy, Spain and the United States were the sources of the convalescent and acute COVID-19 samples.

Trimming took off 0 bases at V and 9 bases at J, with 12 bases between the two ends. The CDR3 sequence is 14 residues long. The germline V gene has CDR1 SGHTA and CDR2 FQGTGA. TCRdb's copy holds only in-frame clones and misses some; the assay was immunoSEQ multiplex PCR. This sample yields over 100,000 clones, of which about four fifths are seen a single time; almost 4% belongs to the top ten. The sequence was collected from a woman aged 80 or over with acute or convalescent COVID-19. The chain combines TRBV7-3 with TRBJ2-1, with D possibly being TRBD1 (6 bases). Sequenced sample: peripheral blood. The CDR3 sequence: CASSLTYQGSEQFF. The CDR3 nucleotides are TGTGCCAGCAGCTTAACCTATCAGGGGTCTGAGCAGTTCTTC.